These 6 T cell receptor beta chains share one sample of origin, sequenced in a study of blood T cell repertoires in COVID-19. TCRdb's table, derived via immunoSEQ multiplex PCR, lists solely in-frame clones and lacks some. The sample yields 150,000 to 200,000 clones, approximately 80% seen once. The sample consisted of peripheral blood. These receptors all come from a woman between 40 and 50 years old with COVID-19, enrolled during active disease.

This clone was detected only once. V and J are TRBV10-3 and TRBJ1-5; a weak D match, TRBD1 (6 bases). The CDR3 is 15 amino acids. V lost 4 bases, J lost 0 bases, and 10 bases lay in between. The germline V gene encodes CDR1 ENHRY and CDR2 SYGVKD. CDR3: CAISGRGGSNQPQHF. CDR3 DNA: TGTGCCATCAGTGGGCGAGGGGGTAGCAATCAGCCCCAGCATTTT.

The V and J genes are TRBV4-1 and TRBJ2-5; D gene uncertain. Germline CDR1 MGHRA, CDR2 YSYEKL. This CDR3 has 13 amino acids. Trimming took 4 bases from V and 2 from J, leaving 8 bases between them. CDR3: CASSPEAQETQYF. In DNA form, the CDR3 reads TGCGCCAGCAGCCCCGAAGCGCAAGAGACCCAGTACTTC.

V usage is TRBV5-1 and J usage is TRBJ2-7, with 9 bases identical to TRBD2. There are 15 residues in the CDR3. Germline values: CDR1 SGHRS, CDR2 YFSETQ. After removal of 1 base from V and 7 bases from J, the junction contained 9 bases not matched to a gene. Written as DNA, the CDR3 is TGCGCCAGCAGCTTGACTAGCGGGTCACATTCGGAGCAGTACTTC. As protein: CASSLTSGSHSEQYF.

CDR3 nucleotide sequence: TGTGCCAGCAGTTTTCCGACAGGGCAAGAGACCCAGTACTTC. As protein: CASSFPTGQETQYF. This sequence joins TRBV28 and TRBJ2-5; 7 bases align to TRBD1. Looked up from germline, CDR1 is MDHEN and CDR2 is SYDVKM. V dropped 3 bases and J dropped 2; count of bases not matched to a gene: 3. The CDR3 runs 14 residues.

The chain has TRBV5-1 and TRBJ1-1, with D tentatively TRBD1 (6 bases). Germline V CDR1 and CDR2: SGHRS, YFSETQ. There are 16 residues in the CDR3. Trimming took 1 base from V and 3 from J, leaving 16 bases between them. The CDR3 nucleotides are TGCGCCAGCAGCTTGCAACCCACAGGGACGGACACTGAAGCTTTCTTT. Translated: CASSLQPTGTDTEAFF. Drawing the rest from reference TRBV5-1 and TRBJ1-1, the complete variable domain is KAGVTQTPRYLIKTRGQQVTLSCSPISGHRSVSWYQQTPGQGLQFLFEYFSETQRNKGNFPGRFSGRQFSNSRSEMNVSTLELGDSALYLCASSLQPTGTDTEAFFGQGTRLTVV.

This chain uses TRBV27 with TRBJ1-5; D remains ambiguous. Trimming took 5 bases from V and 6 from J, leaving 14 bases between them. CDR3 length: 14 residues. Germline lookup yields CDR1 MNHEY and CDR2 SMNVEV (reference sequence). CDR3 sequence reads: CASSPWQEGQPQHF. For the CDR3, the DNA is TGTGCCAGCAGTCCCTGGCAGGAGGGTCAGCCCCAGCATTTT.